Below are 16 T cell receptor beta chains sequenced from a single sample in a study of radiation and T cells in renal cell carcinoma. Libraries were prepared by immunoSEQ multiplex PCR; TCRdb keeps only in-frame clonotypes and omits some of them. Of about 100,000 clones listed, more than 65% are singletons. The time point denotes: blood 4 weeks post-SBRT, at nephrectomy. Regarding treatment: 15 Gy SBRT to primary tumor, nephrectomy 4 weeks later. The sample here was blood, taken from a patient whose treatment included radiotherapy and nephrectomy. These receptors originate from a man in his 60s with renal cell carcinoma.

This chain joins TRBV6-1 and TRBJ2-7; tentatively, D is TRBD1 or TRBD2 (6 bases each). Deletions cut 7 bases from V and 1 base from J, with 14 bases between. Looked up from germline, CDR1 is MNHNS and CDR2 is SASEGT. This CDR3 has 14 residues. The CDR3 nucleotides read TGTGCCAGCAAGTTTCGGGGGCTGTCCTACGAGCAGTACTTC. The encoded protein is CASKFRGLSYEQYF.

The chain is built from TRBV9 and TRBJ2-7; 10 positions match TRBD2. Germline CDR1 and CDR2: SGDLS and YYNGEE. The V segment lost 0 bases and the J segment 3 bases; nucleotides outside the gene matches: 6. CDR3 size: 16 residues. The DNA for the CDR3 is TGTGCCAGCAGCGTAGAATCGCCTAGCGGGAGCTACGAGCAGTACTTC. Translation gives CASSVESPSGSYEQYF. Full variable domain (remainder filled in from reference TRBV9 and TRBJ2-7): DSGVTQTPKHLITATGQRVTLRCSPRSGDLSVYWYQQSLDQGLQFLIQYYNGEERAKGNILERFSAQQFPDLHSELNLSSLELGDSALYFCASSVESPSGSYEQYFGPGTRLTVT.

The chain joins TRBV7-7 to TRBJ2-2, with 11 bases lining up with TRBD2. Germline V lookup: CDR1 SSHAT, CDR2 FNYEAQ (reference sequence). This CDR3 spans 15 amino acids. V was pared by 5 bases and J by 7 bases, with 6 bases of the junction left unmatched. As DNA, the CDR3 is TGTGCCAGCAGCCCACTAGCGGGAGCGGGCGGGGAGCTGTTTTTT. Translated: CASSPLAGAGGELFF.

This chain links TRBV5-1 with TRBJ2-3, with D possibly being TRBD2 (6 bases). The germline gives CDR1 SGHRS, CDR2 YFSETQ. The CDR3 contains 14 residues. V dropped 0 bases and J dropped 6 bases, with 11 bases sitting between them. CDR3 amino acids: CASSLEGRGDTQYF. Here the CDR3 DNA reads TGCGCCAGCAGCTTGGAGGGCCGGGGGGATACGCAGTATTTT.

The V and J genes are TRBV10-1 and TRBJ2-7, with 7 bases lining up with TRBD2. Per germline, CDR1 WNHNN and CDR2 SYGVQD (reference sequence). This CDR3 comprises 13 residues. V gave up 10 bases and J gave up 7 bases; unmatched junction bases: 13. The CDR3 bases are TGCGCCACATCCTCTAACCCGCGGGGGGAGCAGTACTTC. Protein sequence: CATSSNPRGEQYF.

The rearrangement links TRBV6-9 to TRBJ2-2; 7 positions agree with TRBD1. CDR3 length: 15 residues. V trimming: 4 bases; J trimming: 6 bases; junction bases outside the gene matches: 8. Germline CDR1 is MNHGY and CDR2 is SVAAGI. The CDR3 DNA reads TGTGCCAGCAGTTCGACAGGGATAAGGGCCGGGGAGCTGTTTTTT. As protein: CASSSTGIRAGELFF.

The V and J genes are TRBV10-1 and TRBJ2-1; no clear D. This CDR3 has 15 residues. Germline lookup yields CDR1 WNHNN and CDR2 SYGVQD (reference sequence). V was pared by 4 bases and J by 0 bases, with 10 bases between. CDR3 in amino acids: CASSGDSSSYNEQFF. DNA of the CDR3: TGCGCCAGCAGTGGTGACTCCAGCTCCTACAATGAGCAGTTCTTC.

The CDR3 loop reads CATSRDQTGEGYEQYF. For the CDR3, the DNA is TGTGCCACCAGCAGAGATCAGACAGGTGAGGGCTACGAGCAGTACTTC. The chain carries TRBV15 and TRBJ2-7; a possible D gene is TRBD1 (6 bases). Trimming took off 0 bases at V and 3 bases at J, with 15 bases between the two ends. From germline, CDR1 is LNHNV and CDR2 YYDKDF (reference sequence). This CDR3 region has 16 residues. The full variable domain, rest sourced from reference TRBV15 and TRBJ2-7, is DAMVIQNPRYQVTQFGKPVTLSCSQTLNHNVMYWYQQKSSQAPKLLFHYYDKDFNNEADTPDNFQSRRPNTSFCFLDIRSPGLGDTAMYLCATSRDQTGEGYEQYFGPGTRLTVT.

The chain is built from TRBV19 and TRBJ2-5, with 11 nucleotides matching TRBD1. CDR3 length equals 13 residues. Germline V gene data show CDR1 as LNHDA and CDR2 as SQIVND (reference sequence). The J segment lost 5 bases and the V segment lost 9 bases, leaving 5 bases of the junction unmatched. CDR3 residues: CASQGQGEETQYF. CDR3 DNA: TGTGCCAGCCAGGGACAGGGGGAGGAGACCCAGTACTTC.

The chain couples TRBV19 to TRBJ1-4; D is perhaps TRBD1 (5 bases). This CDR3 region has 15 residues. Trimming stripped 5 bases from V and 12 bases from J, with 22 bases between. From germline, CDR1 is LNHDA and CDR2 SQIVND (reference sequence). The CDR3, as DNA: TGTGCCAGTAGTCCCTTTAGGGACCTCCGCGAGGAACTGTTTTTT. It encodes CASSPFRDLREELFF.

This clone was observed a few times. The chain employs TRBV4-1 and TRBJ2-2, with 8 bases matching TRBD2. V shed 0 bases, J shed 0 bases, and the junction held 9 bases outside the gene matches. The CDR3 loop spans 19 amino acids. CDR1 is MGHRA and CDR2 is YSYEKL in the germline V gene. CDR3 in amino acids: CASSQDGGLAGSNTGELFF. The CDR3 nucleotides are TGCGCCAGCAGCCAAGACGGCGGGCTAGCGGGTTCGAACACCGGGGAGCTGTTTTTT.

DNA of the CDR3: TGTGCCAGCAGTTTACCCGGGACGGCTGAAGCTTTCTTT. Translating gives CASSLPGTAEAFF. The rearrangement uses TRBV6-5 and TRBJ1-1; D may be TRBD1 (5 bases). In germline, CDR1 is MNHEY, CDR2 SVGAGI. CDR3 length equals 13 residues. V was trimmed by 4 bases and J by 6 bases, leaving 12 bases between them.

The chain links TRBV4-3 to TRBJ2-2; D unresolved. The CDR3 is 13 residues long. Trimming took off 0 bases at V and 7 bases at J, with 6 bases between the two ends. The germline gives CDR1 LGHNA, CDR2 YSLEER. This CDR3 is CASSQEGYGELFF. CDR3 in DNA: TGCGCCAGCAGCCAAGAAGGGTACGGGGAGCTGTTTTTT.

The V gene is TRBV10-3, the J gene TRBJ2-7; 12 bases align to TRBD2. Trimming took 3 bases from V and 6 from J; bases not matched to a gene: 6. The CDR3 contains 15 residues. The germline V gene encodes CDR1 ENHRY and CDR2 SYGVKD. DNA of the CDR3: TGTGCCATCAGTGATTTGACTAGCGGGAGTACCGAGCAGTACTTC. It codes for CAISDLTSGSTEQYF.

V and J are TRBV5-1 and TRBJ2-2, with 13 bases aligning to TRBD2. Germline-derived CDR1 and CDR2 are SGHRS and YFSETQ. The CDR3 is 19 residues long. J lost 3 bases, V lost 1 base, and 9 bases had no gene match. CDR3 DNA: TGCGCCAGCAGCTTGTCACTAGCGGGAGGGCCCTGGGACACCGGGGAGCTGTTTTTT. Translated, it gives CASSLSLAGGPWDTGELFF.

V usage is TRBV7-2 and J usage is TRBJ2-7; TRBD1 aligns across 8 bases. J gave up 7 bases and V 5 bases, and 13 bases lay outside the gene matches. The CDR3 covers 15 residues. Looked up from germline, CDR1 is SGHTA and CDR2 is FQGNSA. CDR3 in DNA: TGTGCCAGCAGCCCCCAGGGGGCTGTGGGTCGGGAGCAGTACTTC. Translated, it gives CASSPQGAVGREQYF.